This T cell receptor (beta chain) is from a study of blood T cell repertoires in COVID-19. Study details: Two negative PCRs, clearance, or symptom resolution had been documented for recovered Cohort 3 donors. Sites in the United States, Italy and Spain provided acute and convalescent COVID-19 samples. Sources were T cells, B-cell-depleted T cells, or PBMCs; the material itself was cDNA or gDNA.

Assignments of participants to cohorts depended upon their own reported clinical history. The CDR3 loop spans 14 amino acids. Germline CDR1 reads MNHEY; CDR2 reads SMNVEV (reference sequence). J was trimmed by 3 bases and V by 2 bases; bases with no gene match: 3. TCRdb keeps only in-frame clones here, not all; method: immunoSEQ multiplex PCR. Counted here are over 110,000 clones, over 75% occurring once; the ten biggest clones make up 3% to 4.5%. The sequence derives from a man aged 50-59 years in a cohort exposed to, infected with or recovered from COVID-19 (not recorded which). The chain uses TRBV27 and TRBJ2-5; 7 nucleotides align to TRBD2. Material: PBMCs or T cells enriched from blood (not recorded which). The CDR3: CASSLASGEETQYF. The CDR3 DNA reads TGTGCCAGCAGTTTAGCGAGCGGGGAAGAGACCCAGTACTTC.